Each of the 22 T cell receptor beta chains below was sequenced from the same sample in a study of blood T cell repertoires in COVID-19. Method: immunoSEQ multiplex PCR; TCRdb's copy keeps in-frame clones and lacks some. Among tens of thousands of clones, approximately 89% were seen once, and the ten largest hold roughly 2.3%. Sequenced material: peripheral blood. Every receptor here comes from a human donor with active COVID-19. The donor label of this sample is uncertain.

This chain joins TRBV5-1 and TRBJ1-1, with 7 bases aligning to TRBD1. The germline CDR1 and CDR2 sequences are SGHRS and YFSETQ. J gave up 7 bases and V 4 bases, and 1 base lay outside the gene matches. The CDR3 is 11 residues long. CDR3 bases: TGCGCCAGCAGCGGACAGGATGAAGCTTTCTTT. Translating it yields CASSGQDEAFF.

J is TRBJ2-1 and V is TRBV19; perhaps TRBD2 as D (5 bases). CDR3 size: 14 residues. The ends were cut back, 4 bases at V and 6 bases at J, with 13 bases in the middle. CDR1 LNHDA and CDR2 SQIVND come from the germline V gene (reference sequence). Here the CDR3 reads CASSNGGGLNEQFF. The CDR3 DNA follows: TGTGCCAGTAGTAATGGCGGAGGACTCAATGAGCAGTTCTTC.

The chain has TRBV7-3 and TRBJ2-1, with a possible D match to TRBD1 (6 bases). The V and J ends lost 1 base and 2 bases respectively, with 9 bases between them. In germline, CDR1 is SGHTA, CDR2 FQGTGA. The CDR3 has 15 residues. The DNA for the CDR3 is TGTGCCAGCAGCTTAAAAAAGGGGGCCTACAATGAGCAGTTCTTC. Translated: CASSLKKGAYNEQFF.

CDR3 coding DNA: TGTGCCAGCAGCCCTCTAGCGGGGGGGCCTGGTTACGAGCAGTACTTC. This gives the protein CASSPLAGGPGYEQYF. V gene TRBV11-2 combines with J gene TRBJ2-7; 12 bases agree with TRBD2. CDR1 and CDR2 (germline): SGHAT, FQNNGV. The CDR3 covers 16 residues. The trim removed 5 bases at V and 4 bases at J, leaving 9 bases unmatched.

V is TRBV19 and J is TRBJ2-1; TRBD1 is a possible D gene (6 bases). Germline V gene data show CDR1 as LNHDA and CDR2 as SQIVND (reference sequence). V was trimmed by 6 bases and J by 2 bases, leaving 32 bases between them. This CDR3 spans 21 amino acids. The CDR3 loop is CASSRPAARGSTDSAYNEQFF. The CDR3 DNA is TGTGCCAGTAGCCGTCCGGCGGCCAGGGGCTCCACAGACTCGGCCTACAATGAGCAGTTCTTC. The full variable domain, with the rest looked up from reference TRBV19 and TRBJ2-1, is DGGITQSPKYLFRKEGQNVTLSCEQNLNHDAMYWYRQDPGQGLRLIYYSQIVNDFQKGDIAEGYSVSREKKESFPLTVTSAQKNPTAFYLCASSRPAARGSTDSAYNEQFFGPGTRLTVL.

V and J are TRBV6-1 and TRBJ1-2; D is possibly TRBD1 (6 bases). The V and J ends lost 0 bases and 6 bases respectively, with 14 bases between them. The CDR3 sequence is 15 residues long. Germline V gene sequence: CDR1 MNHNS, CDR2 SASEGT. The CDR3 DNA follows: TGTGCCAGCAGTGAAGCAGCGGGGGGCCGGAATGGCTACACCTTC. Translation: CASSEAAGGRNGYTF.

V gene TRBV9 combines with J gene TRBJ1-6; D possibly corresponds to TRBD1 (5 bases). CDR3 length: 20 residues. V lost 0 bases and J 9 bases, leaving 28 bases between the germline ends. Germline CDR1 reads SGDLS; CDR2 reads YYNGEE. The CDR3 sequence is CASSVAFGEAGSLFGSPLHF. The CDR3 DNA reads TGTGCCAGCAGCGTAGCTTTCGGAGAGGCAGGGTCGCTATTTGGTTCACCCCTCCACTTT.

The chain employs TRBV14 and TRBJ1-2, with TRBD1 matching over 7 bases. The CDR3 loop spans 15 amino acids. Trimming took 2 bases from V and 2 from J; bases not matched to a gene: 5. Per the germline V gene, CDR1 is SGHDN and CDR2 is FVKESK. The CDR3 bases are TGTGCCAGCAGCCAAACCAGGGGGATCAACTATGGCTACACCTTC. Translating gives CASSQTRGINYGYTF.

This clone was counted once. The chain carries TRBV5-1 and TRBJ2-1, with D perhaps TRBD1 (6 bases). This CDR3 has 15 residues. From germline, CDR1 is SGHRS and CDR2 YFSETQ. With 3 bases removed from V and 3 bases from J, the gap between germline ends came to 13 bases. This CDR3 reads CASSSTGTVYNEQFF. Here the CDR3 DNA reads TGCGCCAGCAGCTCCACAGGGACGGTCTACAATGAGCAGTTCTTC. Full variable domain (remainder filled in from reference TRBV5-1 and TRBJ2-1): KAGVTQTPRYLIKTRGQQVTLSCSPISGHRSVSWYQQTPGQGLQFLFEYFSETQRNKGNFPGRFSGRQFSNSRSEMNVSTLELGDSALYLCASSSTGTVYNEQFFGPGTRLTVL.

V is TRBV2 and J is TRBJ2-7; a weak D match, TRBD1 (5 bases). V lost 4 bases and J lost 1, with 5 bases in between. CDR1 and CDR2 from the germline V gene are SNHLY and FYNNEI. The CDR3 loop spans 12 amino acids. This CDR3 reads CASSGQSYEQYF. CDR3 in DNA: TGTGCCAGCAGTGGACAGTCCTACGAGCAGTACTTC.

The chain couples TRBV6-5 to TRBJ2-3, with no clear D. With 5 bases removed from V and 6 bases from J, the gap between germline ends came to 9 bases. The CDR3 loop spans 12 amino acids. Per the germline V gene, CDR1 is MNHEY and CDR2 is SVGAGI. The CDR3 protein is CASSLGRDTQYF. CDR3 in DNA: TGTGCCAGCAGTCTGGGCCGGGATACGCAGTATTTT.

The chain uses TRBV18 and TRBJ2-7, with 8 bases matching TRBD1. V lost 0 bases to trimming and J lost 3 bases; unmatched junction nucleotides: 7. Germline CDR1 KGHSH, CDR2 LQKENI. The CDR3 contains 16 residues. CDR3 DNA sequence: TGTGCCAGCTCACCACCTGTAGACAGGGGTGTCTACGAGCAGTACTTC. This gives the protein CASSPPVDRGVYEQYF.

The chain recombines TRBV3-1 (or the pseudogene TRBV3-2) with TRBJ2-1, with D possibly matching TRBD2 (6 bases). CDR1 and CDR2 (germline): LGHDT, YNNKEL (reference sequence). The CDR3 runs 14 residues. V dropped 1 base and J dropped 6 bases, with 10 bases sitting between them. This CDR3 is CASSQVGSSNEQFF. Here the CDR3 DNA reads TGTGCCAGCAGCCAAGTCGGGAGTTCCAATGAGCAGTTCTTC.

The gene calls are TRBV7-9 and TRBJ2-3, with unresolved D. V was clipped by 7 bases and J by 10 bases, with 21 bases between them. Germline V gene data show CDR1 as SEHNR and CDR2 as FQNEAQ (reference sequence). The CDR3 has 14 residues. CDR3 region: CASTPGLDFGSQYF. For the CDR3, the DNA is TGTGCCAGCACTCCGGGTCTCGACTTTGGCTCGCAGTATTTT.

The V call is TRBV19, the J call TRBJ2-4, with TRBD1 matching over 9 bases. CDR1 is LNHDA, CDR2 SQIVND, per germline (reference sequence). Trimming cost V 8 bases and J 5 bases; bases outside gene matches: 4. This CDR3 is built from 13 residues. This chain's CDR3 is CASGDRAENIQYF. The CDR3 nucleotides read TGTGCCAGTGGGGACAGGGCCGAAAACATTCAGTACTTC.

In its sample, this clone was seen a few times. CDR3 sequence (DNA): TGCGCCAGCAGCTGGGGACAGGCTGTAAATGAAAAACTGTTTTTT. Protein: CASSWGQAVNEKLFF. The chain combines TRBV5-1 with TRBJ1-4; TRBD1 matches 8 bases. This CDR3 region has 15 residues. V was clipped by 3 bases and J by 5 bases; unmatched bases: 6. Germline V lookup: CDR1 SGHRS, CDR2 YFSETQ.

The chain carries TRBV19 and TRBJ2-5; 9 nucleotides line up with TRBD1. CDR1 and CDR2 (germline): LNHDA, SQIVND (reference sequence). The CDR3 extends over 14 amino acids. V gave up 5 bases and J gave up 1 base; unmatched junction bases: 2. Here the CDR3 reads CASSSTGGQETQYF. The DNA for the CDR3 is TGTGCCAGTAGTTCGACAGGGGGCCAAGAGACCCAGTACTTC.

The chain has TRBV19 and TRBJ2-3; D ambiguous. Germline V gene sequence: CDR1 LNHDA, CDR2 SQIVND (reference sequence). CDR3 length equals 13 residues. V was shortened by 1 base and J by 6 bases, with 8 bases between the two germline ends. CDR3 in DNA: TGTGCCAGTAGTATAGGTACCAGTGATACGCAGTATTTT. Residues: CASSIGTSDTQYF.

The CDR3 coding sequence is TGTGCCAGCAGTAAGACAGGGAGGAGGCTCGGGGACACTGAAGCTTTCTTT. Translated: CASSKTGRRLGDTEAFF. The rearrangement links TRBV6-4 to TRBJ1-1; 7 nucleotides line up with TRBD1. The J segment lost 3 bases and the V segment lost 5 bases, leaving 15 bases of the junction unmatched. The CDR3 runs 17 residues. Germline lookup yields CDR1 MRHNA and CDR2 SNTAGT.

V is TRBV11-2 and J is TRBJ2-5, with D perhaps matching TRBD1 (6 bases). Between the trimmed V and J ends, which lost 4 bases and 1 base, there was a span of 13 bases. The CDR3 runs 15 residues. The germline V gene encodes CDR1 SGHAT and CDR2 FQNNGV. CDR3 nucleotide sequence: TGTGCCAGCAGCTCCCCCCAGGGGTCCCAAGAGACCCAGTACTTC. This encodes CASSSPQGSQETQYF.

The CDR3 nucleotides read TGTGCCACCAGCAGAGATTGGGACAGGGGATCTGGAAACACCATATATTTT. It yields the protein CATSRDWDRGSGNTIYF. The genes are TRBV15 and TRBJ1-3; TRBD1 matches at 10 bases. J was trimmed by 1 base and V by 0 bases; bases with no gene match: 3. The CDR3 length is 17 residues. In germline, CDR1 is LNHNV, CDR2 YYDKDF (reference sequence).

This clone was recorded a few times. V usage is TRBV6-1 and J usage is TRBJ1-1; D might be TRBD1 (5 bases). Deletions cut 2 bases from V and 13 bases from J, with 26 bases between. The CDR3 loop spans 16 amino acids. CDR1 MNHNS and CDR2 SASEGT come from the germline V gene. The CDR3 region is CASSENRRPVGGRGFF. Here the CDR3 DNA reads TGTGCCAGCAGTGAAAATCGAAGGCCGGTGGGGGGTCGTGGTTTCTTT.